The sequence of this T cell receptor beta chain was determined in a study of T-cell memory formation after mild COVID-19. For the study at large: Each donor largely had its own TCR clusters. Findings of the study overall: Later expanders leaned CD4+, whereas day 15 to 85 contracting clones were balanced CD4/CD8.

After 5'RACE with constant-segment primers, TCR alpha and TCR beta cDNA libraries carrying sample barcodes and UMIs were obtained. TCRdb re-called the 5' RACE reads through MiXCR, storing one row per CDR3 protein. This table has 65,000 to 95,000 distinct CDR3 sequences, 9.5% to 15% appearing once. Germline assignment: CDR1 DFQATT and CDR2 SNEGSKA (reference sequence). The V and J ends lost 0 bases and 10 bases, in that order; junction bases with no gene match: 8. The CDR3 covers 13 residues. This clonotype was seen a few times. Its antigen is not identified. The specimen sequenced was PBMCs or a T cell subset sorted from them (not recorded which). This receptor was identified in a man between 18 and 35 years old who had mild COVID-19 (a few samples of this study predate the infection). Cell type and time point are not known. The chain uses TRBV20-1 and TRBJ2-5, with TRBD1 matching over 7 bases. Here the CDR3 reads CSARDWGRDSQYF. The CDR3 nucleotides are TGCAGTGCTAGAGATTGGGGCCGGGACAGCCAGTACTTC.